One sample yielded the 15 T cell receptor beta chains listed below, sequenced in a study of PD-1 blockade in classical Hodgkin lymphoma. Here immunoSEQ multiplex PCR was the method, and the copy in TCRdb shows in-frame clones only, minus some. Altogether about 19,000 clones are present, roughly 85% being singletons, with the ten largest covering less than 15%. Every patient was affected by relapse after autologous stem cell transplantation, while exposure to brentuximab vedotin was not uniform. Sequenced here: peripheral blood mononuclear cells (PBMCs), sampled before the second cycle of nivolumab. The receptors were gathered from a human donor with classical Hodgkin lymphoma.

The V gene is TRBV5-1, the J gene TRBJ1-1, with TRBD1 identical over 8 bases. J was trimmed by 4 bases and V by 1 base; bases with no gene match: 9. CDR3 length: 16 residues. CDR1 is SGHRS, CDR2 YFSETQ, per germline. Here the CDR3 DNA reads TGCGCCAGCAGCTTGTCCATTACAGGGGGTAGCACTGAAGCTTTCTTT. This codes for CASSLSITGGSTEAFF.

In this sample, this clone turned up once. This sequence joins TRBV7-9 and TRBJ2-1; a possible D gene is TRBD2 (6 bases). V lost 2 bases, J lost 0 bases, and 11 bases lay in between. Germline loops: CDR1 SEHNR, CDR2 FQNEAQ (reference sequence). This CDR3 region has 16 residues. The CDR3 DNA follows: TGTGCCAGCAGCTTAATCGCGGGGAGCTCCTACAATGAGCAGTTCTTC. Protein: CASSLIAGSSYNEQFF. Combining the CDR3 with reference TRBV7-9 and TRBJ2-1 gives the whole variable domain DTGVSQNPRHKITKRGQNVTFRCDPISEHNRLYWYRQTLGQGPEFLTYFQNEAQLEKSRLLSDRFSAERPKGSFSTLEIQRTEQGDSAMYLCASSLIAGSSYNEQFFGPGTRLTVL.

CDR3 in DNA: TGTGCCAGCAGCGCCGGGACAGGGATCCACGAGCAGTACTTC. Its translation: CASSAGTGIHEQYF. V usage is TRBV9 and J usage is TRBJ2-7, with 9 bases that match TRBD1. Looked up from germline, CDR1 is SGDLS and CDR2 is YYNGEE. J lost 5 bases, V lost 3 bases, and 6 bases had no gene match. CDR3 size: 14 residues.

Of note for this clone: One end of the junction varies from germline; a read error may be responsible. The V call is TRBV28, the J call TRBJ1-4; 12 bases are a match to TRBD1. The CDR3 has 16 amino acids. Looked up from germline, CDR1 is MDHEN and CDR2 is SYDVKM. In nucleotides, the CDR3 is TGTGCCAGTGCTAATCCGGGACAGGGGGCTAAAGAAAAACTGTTTTTT. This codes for CASANPGQGAKEKLFF.

The CDR3 bases are TGTGCCACCAGCAGAGATAGCAGGGTGGTTAGTGAAGCTTTCTTT. Translating gives CATSRDSRVVSEAFF. The chain is built from TRBV15 and TRBJ1-1; D possibly corresponds to TRBD1 (5 bases). Per the germline V gene, CDR1 is LNHNV and CDR2 is YYDKDF (reference sequence). The CDR3 extends over 15 amino acids. V lost 0 bases and J lost 7, with 15 bases in between.

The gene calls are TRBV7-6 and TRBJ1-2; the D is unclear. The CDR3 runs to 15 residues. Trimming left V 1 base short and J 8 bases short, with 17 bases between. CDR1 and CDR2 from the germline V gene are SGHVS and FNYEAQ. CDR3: CASSLGRAGRGGYTF. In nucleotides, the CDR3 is TGTGCCAGCAGCTTAGGAAGGGCCGGACGGGGAGGCTACACCTTC.

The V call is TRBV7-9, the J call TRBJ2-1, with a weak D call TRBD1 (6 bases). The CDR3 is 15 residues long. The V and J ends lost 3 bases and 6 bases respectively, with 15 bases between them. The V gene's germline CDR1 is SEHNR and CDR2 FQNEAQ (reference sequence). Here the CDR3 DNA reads TGTGCCAGCAGCTTTGAAGGGGGAAGAACCAATGAGCAGTTCTTC. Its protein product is CASSFEGGRTNEQFF.

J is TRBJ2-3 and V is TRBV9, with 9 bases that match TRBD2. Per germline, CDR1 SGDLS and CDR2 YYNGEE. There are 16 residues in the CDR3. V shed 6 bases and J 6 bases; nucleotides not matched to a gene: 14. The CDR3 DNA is TGTGCCAGCACGCTCGGGGGCGGGGGGGCCGTGGATACGCAGTATTTT. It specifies CASTLGGGGAVDTQYF. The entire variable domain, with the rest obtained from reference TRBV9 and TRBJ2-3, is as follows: DSGVTQTPKHLITATGQRVTLRCSPRSGDLSVYWYQQSLDQGLQFLIQYYNGEERAKGNILERFSAQQFPDLHSELNLSSLELGDSALYFCASTLGGGGAVDTQYFGPGTRLTVL.

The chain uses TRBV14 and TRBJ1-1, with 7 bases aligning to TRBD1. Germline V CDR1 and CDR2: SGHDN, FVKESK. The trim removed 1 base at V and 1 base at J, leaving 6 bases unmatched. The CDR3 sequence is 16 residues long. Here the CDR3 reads CASSQARDSRNTEAFF. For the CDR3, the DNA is TGTGCCAGCAGCCAAGCTAGGGACAGTCGGAACACTGAAGCTTTCTTT.

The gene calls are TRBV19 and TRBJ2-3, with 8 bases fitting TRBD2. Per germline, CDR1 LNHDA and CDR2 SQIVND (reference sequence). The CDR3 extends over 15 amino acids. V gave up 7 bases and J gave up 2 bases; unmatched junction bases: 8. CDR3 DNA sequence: TGTGCCAGTACCATCGGACTAGCCCCCACAGATACGCAGTATTTT. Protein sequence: CASTIGLAPTDTQYF.

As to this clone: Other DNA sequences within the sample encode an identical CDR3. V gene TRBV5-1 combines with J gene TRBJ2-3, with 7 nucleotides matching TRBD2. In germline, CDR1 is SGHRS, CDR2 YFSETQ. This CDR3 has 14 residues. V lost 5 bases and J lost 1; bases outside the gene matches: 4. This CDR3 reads CASSSAGGTDTQYF. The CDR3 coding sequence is TGCGCCAGCAGTTCCGCGGGGGGCACAGATACGCAGTATTTT.

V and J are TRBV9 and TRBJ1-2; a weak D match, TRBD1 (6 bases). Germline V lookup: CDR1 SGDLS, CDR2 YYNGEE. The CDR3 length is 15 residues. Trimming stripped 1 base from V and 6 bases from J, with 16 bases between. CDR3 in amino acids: CASSVRTAGSHGYTF. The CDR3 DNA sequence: TGTGCCAGCAGCGTAAGGACAGCTGGGTCCCATGGCTACACCTTC.

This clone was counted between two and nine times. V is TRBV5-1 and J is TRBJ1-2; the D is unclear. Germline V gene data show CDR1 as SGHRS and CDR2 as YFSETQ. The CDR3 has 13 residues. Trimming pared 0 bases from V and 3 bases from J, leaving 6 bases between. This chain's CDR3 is CASSLDGYYGYTF. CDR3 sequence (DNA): TGCGCCAGCAGCTTGGACGGATACTATGGCTACACCTTC.

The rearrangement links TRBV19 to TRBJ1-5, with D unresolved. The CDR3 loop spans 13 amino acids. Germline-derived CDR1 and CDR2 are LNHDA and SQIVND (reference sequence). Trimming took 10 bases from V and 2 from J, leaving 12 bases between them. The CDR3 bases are TGTGCCATTTCAGTAAGTGGCAATCAGCCCCAGCATTTT. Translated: CAISVSGNQPQHF.

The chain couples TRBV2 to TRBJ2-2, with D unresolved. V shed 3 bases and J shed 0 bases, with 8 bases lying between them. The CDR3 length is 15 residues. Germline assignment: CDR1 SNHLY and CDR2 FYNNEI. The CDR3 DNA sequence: TGTGCCAGCAGTGACGTAGTCCCGAACACCGGGGAGCTGTTTTTT. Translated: CASSDVVPNTGELFF.